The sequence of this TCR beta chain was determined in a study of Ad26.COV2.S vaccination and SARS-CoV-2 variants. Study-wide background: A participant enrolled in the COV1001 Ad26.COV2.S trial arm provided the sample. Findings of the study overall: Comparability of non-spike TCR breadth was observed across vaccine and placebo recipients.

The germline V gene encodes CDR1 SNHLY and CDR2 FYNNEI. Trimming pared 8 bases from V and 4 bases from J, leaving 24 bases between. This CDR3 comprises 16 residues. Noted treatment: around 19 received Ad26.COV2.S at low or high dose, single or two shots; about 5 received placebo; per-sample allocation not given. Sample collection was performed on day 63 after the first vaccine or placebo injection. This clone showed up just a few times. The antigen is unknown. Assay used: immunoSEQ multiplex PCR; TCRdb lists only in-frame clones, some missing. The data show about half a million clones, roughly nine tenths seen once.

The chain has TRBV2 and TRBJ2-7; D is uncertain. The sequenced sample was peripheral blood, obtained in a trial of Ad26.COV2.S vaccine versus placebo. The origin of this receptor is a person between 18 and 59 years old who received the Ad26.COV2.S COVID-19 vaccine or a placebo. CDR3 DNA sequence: TGTGCCAGCTTGATCAGGCTCTCCCTCCCCCCTTACGAGCAGTACTTC. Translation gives CASLIRLSLPPYEQYF.